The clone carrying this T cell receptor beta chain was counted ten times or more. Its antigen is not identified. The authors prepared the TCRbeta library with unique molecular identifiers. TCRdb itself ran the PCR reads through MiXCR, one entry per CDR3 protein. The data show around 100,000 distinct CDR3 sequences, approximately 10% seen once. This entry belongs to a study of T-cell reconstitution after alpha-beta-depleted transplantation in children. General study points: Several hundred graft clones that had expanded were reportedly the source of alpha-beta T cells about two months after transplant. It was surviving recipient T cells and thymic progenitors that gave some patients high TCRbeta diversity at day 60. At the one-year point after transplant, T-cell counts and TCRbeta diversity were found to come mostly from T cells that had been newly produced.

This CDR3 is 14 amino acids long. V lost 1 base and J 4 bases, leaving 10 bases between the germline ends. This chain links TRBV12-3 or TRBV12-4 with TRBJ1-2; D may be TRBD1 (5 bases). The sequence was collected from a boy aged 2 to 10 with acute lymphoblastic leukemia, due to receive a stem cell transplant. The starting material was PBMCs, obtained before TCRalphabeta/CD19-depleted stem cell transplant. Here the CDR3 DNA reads TGTGCCAGCAGTTTAGTACAGGAATCCTATGGCTACACCTTC. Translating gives CASSLVQESYGYTF.